Listed below are T cell receptor beta chains from one sample, sequenced in a study of cytomegalovirus exposure and HLA in healthy donors. Generated by immunoSEQ multiplex PCR, the TCRdb table keeps only in-frame clones and is missing some. The sample gives 80,000 to 100,000 clones, around 70% of which show up once; less than 2.5% is in the top ten. The sequenced sample was PBMCs. Every receptor here comes from a man aged 50 or older in good health and CMV-seronegative. Both conserved end residues are part of each CDR3. The order of the fields is V gene, J gene, clone size, D gene, CDR3 protein, CDR3 DNA. A D gene is named only where the DNA matches it firmly. Size values are once, few and many counts, or a class for expanded clones, and some rows have none.

v_gene: TRBV29-1
j_gene: TRBJ2-5
abundance: NA
d_gene: NA
CDR3aa: CSVEREQETQYF
CDR3nt: TGCAGCGTTGAGAGGGAACAAGAGACCCAGTACTTC

v_gene: TRBV10-2
j_gene: TRBJ2-7
abundance: NA
d_gene: TRBD2
CDR3aa: CATTGISGGNYEQYF
CDR3nt: TGCGCCACCACGGGGATTTCCGGGGGGAATTACGAGCAGTACTTC

v_gene: TRBV12-5
j_gene: TRBJ2-3
abundance: NA
d_gene: TRBD1
CDR3aa: CASGPGDRGSTDTQYF
CDR3nt: TGTGCTAGTGGTCCAGGGGACAGGGGCTCCACAGATACGCAGTATTTT

v_gene: TRBV7-2
j_gene: TRBJ2-7
abundance: NA
d_gene: TRBD1
CDR3aa: CASSLALQTGNPYEQYF
CDR3nt: TGTGCCAGCAGCTTAGCCCTGCAGACAGGGAACCCCTACGAGCAGTACTTC

v_gene: TRBV12-2
j_gene: TRBJ2-7
abundance: medium-sized
d_gene: NA
CDR3aa: CASRLVAPGMYEQYF
CDR3nt: TGTGCAAGTCGCTTAGTAGCTCCGGGGATGTACGAGCAGTACTTC

v_gene: TRBV5-4
j_gene: TRBJ2-7
abundance: NA
d_gene: NA
CDR3aa: CASSLGQGRNSYEQYF
CDR3nt: TGTGCCAGCAGCTTGGGGCAGGGGCGGAACTCCTACGAGCAGTACTTC

v_gene: TRBV30
j_gene: TRBJ1-1
abundance: NA
d_gene: NA
CDR3aa: CACAKNTEAFF
CDR3nt: TGTGCCTGCGCTAAGAACACTGAAGCTTTCTTT

v_gene: TRBV19
j_gene: TRBJ1-1
abundance: NA
d_gene: NA
CDR3aa: CASSTAGRVDTEAFF
CDR3nt: TGTGCCAGTAGTACCGCCGGGAGAGTCGATACTGAAGCTTTCTTT

v_gene: TRBV18
j_gene: TRBJ2-7
abundance: NA
d_gene: TRBD2
CDR3aa: CASSPPSGLAGLGYEQYF
CDR3nt: TGTGCCAGCTCACCACCTTCAGGGTTAGCGGGCCTGGGCTACGAGCAGTACTTC

v_gene: TRBV6-6
j_gene: TRBJ2-7
abundance: NA
d_gene: TRBD2
CDR3aa: CASRLSAGGGEQYF
CDR3nt: TGTGCCAGCAGACTTTCGGCGGGAGGTGGGGAGCAGTACTTC

v_gene: TRBV7-9
j_gene: TRBJ2-7
abundance: NA
d_gene: TRBD2
CDR3aa: CASSPPGLFTYEQYF
CDR3nt: TGTGCCAGCAGCCCACCGGGACTATTTACCTACGAGCAGTACTTC

v_gene: TRBV7-3
j_gene: TRBJ2-1
abundance: NA
d_gene: NA
CDR3aa: CASSFSGTHEQFF
CDR3nt: TGTGCCAGCAGCTTTTCAGGGACTCATGAGCAGTTCTTC

v_gene: TRBV9
j_gene: TRBJ2-1
abundance: NA
d_gene: TRBD2
CDR3aa: CASSFEGLVRNEQFF
CDR3nt: TGTGCCAGCAGCTTCGAAGGACTAGTGAGGAATGAGCAGTTCTTC

v_gene: TRBV4-2
j_gene: TRBJ2-2
abundance: NA
d_gene: NA
CDR3aa: CASSPGQPNTGELFF
CDR3nt: TGTGCCAGCAGCCCCGGACAGCCGAACACCGGGGAGTTGTTTTTT

v_gene: TRBV6-5
j_gene: TRBJ2-1
abundance: NA
d_gene: NA
CDR3aa: CASSGGTSNEQFF
CDR3nt: TGTGCCAGCAGTGGAGGGACTTCCAATGAGCAGTTCTTC

v_gene: TRBV18
j_gene: TRBJ2-2
abundance: NA
d_gene: TRBD2
CDR3aa: CASSPTSDTGELFF
CDR3nt: TGTGCCAGCTCACCAACTAGCGACACCGGGGAGCTGTTTTTT

v_gene: TRBV5-1
j_gene: TRBJ1-2
abundance: once
d_gene: NA
CDR3aa: CASSQWGQNYGYTF
CDR3nt: TGCGCCAGCAGCCAATGGGGACAAAACTATGGCTACACCTTC

v_gene: TRBV9
j_gene: TRBJ2-7
abundance: NA
d_gene: NA
CDR3aa: CASSAGGSYEQYF
CDR3nt: TGTGCCAGCAGCGCCGGCGGCAGCTACGAGCAGTACTTC

v_gene: TRBV5-4
j_gene: TRBJ2-7
abundance: NA
d_gene: TRBD2
CDR3aa: CASSGSGRVASSYEQYF
CDR3nt: TGTGCCAGCAGCGGTAGCGGGAGGGTAGCCTCCTCCTACGAGCAGTACTTC

v_gene: TRBV19
j_gene: TRBJ2-2
abundance: NA
d_gene: NA
CDR3aa: CASSKKQGTGELFF
CDR3nt: TGTGCCAGTAGTAAAAAGCAGGGAACAGGGGAGCTGTTTTTT

v_gene: TRBV5-5
j_gene: TRBJ2-3
abundance: few
d_gene: NA
CDR3aa: CASLDGWGDSTDTQYF
CDR3nt: TGTGCCAGCCTTGATGGGTGGGGGGATTCCACAGATACGCAGTATTTT

v_gene: TRBV5-6
j_gene: TRBJ2-7
abundance: NA
d_gene: TRBD2
CDR3aa: CASSFRGGSSYGQYF
CDR3nt: TGTGCCAGCAGCTTTCGCGGGGGGAGCTCCTACGGGCAGTACTTC